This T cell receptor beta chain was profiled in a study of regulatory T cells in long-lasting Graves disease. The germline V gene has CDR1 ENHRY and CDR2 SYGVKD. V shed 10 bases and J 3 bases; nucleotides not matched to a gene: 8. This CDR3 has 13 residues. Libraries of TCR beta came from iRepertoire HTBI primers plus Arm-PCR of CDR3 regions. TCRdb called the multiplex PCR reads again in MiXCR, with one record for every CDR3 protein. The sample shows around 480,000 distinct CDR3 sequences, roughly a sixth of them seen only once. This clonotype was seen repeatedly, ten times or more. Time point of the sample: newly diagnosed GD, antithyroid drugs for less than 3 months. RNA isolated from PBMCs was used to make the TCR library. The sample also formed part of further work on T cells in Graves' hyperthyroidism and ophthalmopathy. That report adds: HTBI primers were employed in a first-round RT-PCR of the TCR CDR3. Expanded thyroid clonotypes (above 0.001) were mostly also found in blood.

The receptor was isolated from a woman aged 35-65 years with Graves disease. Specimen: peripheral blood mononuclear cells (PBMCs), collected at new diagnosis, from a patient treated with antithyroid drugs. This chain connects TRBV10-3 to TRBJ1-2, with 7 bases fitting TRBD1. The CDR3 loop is CATLRTGDYGYTF. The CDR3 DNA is TGTGCCACCCTCAGGACAGGCGACTATGGCTACACCTTC.